These 6 T cell receptor beta chains originate from one sample sequenced in a study of T cells in Graves' hyperthyroidism and ophthalmopathy. TCR beta CDR3 region amplification was performed from RNA transcripts. TCR CDR3 underwent first-round RT-PCR with the HTBI primer set. TCRdb reprocessed the multiplex PCR reads with MiXCR, giving one entry per CDR3 protein. The table shows approximately 350,000 distinct CDR3 sequences, with approximately 16% occurring only once. The sample consisted of blood. The receptors were sampled from a woman aged 55-70 years with Graves' ophthalmopathy.

This chain uses TRBV12-3 or TRBV12-4 with TRBJ2-3, with 9 bases identical to TRBD2. This CDR3 comprises 18 residues. V gave up 0 bases and J gave up 4 bases; unmatched junction bases: 11. In DNA, the CDR3 is TGTGCCAGCAGTTTAGCGCGGAGTAGCGGGAGAGTGCCAGATACGCAGTATTTT. Translated: CASSLARSSGRVPDTQYF.

This clonotype was recorded once. V and J are TRBV6-1 and TRBJ2-1; 11 bases map to TRBD2. The germline CDR1 and CDR2 sequences are MNHNS and SASEGT. V dropped 5 bases and J dropped 7; count of bases not matched to a gene: 7. The CDR3 runs to 15 residues. This CDR3 reads CASSLTSGNLNEQFF. In DNA form, the CDR3 reads TGTGCCAGCAGTCTGACTAGCGGGAATTTGAATGAGCAGTTCTTC.

This clonotype was counted at least ten times. V gene TRBV3-1 combines with J gene TRBJ1-1, with no clear D. Germline V lookup: CDR1 LGHDT, CDR2 YNNKEL (reference sequence). The CDR3 covers 11 residues. Deletions cut 4 bases from V and 8 bases from J, with 8 bases between. The CDR3 loop reads CASSRASEAFF. The DNA of the CDR3 is TGTGCCAGCAGCCGGGCCTCGGAAGCTTTCTTT.

The J gene is TRBJ2-1, the V gene TRBV9, with 7 nucleotides matching TRBD2. After removal of 2 bases from V and 6 bases from J, the junction contained 11 bases not matched to a gene. Germline-derived CDR1 and CDR2 are SGDLS and YYNGEE. The CDR3 totals 16 residues. CDR3 nucleotide sequence: TGTGCCAGCAGCGTCCCTCCTAGCGGAGATTCCAATGAGCAGTTCTTC. It yields the protein CASSVPPSGDSNEQFF.

Many counts were recorded for this clonotype. The chain joins TRBV29-1 to TRBJ1-1; 8 bases are a match to TRBD1. With 6 bases clipped from V and 1 base from J, the junction kept 4 bases outside the gene matches. Germline V gene data show CDR1 as SQVTM and CDR2 as ANQGSEA. The CDR3 is made up of 13 amino acids. CDR3 DNA: TGCAGCGTGCAGGGACAGGCGAACACTGAAGCTTTCTTT. Its translation is CSVQGQANTEAFF.

The chain is built from TRBV3-1 and TRBJ1-1; TRBD1 agrees at 10 bases. The germline gives CDR1 LGHDT, CDR2 YNNKEL (reference sequence). V lost 0 bases to trimming and J lost 4 bases; unmatched junction nucleotides: 2. CDR3 length equals 15 residues. Written as DNA, the CDR3 is TGTGCCAGCAGCCAAGAGGGGACAGGGGTCACTGAAGCTTTCTTT. It is translated as CASSQEGTGVTEAFF.